Included here is one TCR beta chain sequence, with context. Its target is unknown. This specimen comes from a study of cytomegalovirus exposure and HLA in healthy donors. Study-wide results and limits: Later analysis indicated greater clonal expansion among HLA-associated TCR beta chains than among equally common other chains. The classifier, whose performance was assessed in both the original and validation cohorts, reportedly diagnosed cytomegalovirus status with high specificity and sensitivity.

Vbeta (60) and Jbeta (13) primers were used in the PCR. TCRdb's copy holds only in-frame clones and misses some; the assay was immunoSEQ multiplex PCR. Recorded for this sample: 95,000 to 150,000 clones. The V end lost 7 bases, the J end lost 7 bases, and 16 bases lay between the germline ends. This CDR3 region has 13 residues. Germline-derived CDR1 and CDR2 are SNHLY and FYNNEI. Nominally healthy donors were sampled, though unrecorded immune exposures were likely. The sequenced sample was PBMCs. This TCR was sampled from a man between 35 and 55 years old in good health and CMV-seronegative. The genes are TRBV2 and TRBJ1-1; D perhaps matches TRBD1 (5 bases). The CDR3: CASIRETGGEAFF. CDR3 nucleotides: TGTGCCAGCATTAGGGAAACCGGGGGTGAAGCTTTCTTT.